The 21 T cell receptor beta chains in this list originate from one sample, sequenced in a study of blood T cell repertoires in COVID-19. Here immunoSEQ multiplex PCR was the method, and the copy in TCRdb shows in-frame clones only, minus some. The table lists around 300,000 clones, more than 75% of them singletons. Input material: PBMCs or T cells enriched from blood (not recorded which). Receptors were obtained from a woman aged 25 to 39 who had recovered from COVID-19.

The rearrangement joins TRBV4-3 to TRBJ1-2, with 9 bases matching TRBD1. Germline loops: CDR1 LGHNA, CDR2 YSLEER. This CDR3 region has 15 residues. V was clipped by 2 bases and J by 6 bases; unmatched bases: 7. CDR3 coding DNA: TGCGCCAGCAGCCAACTACCTCGGACAGGGGATGGCTACACCTTC. Protein: CASSQLPRTGDGYTF.

At least ten counts were recorded for this clone. The chain links TRBV7-9 to TRBJ1-2; D unclear. The CDR3 loop spans 12 amino acids. Trimming pared 2 bases from V and 3 bases from J, leaving 4 bases between. CDR1 and CDR2 from the germline V gene are SEHNR and FQNEAQ (reference sequence). This CDR3 is CASSLTDYGYTF. Written as DNA, the CDR3 is TGTGCCAGCAGCTTAACGGACTATGGCTACACCTTC.

The chain carries TRBV4-2 and TRBJ1-5, with TRBD1 identical over 9 bases. V trimming: 5 bases; J trimming: 2 bases; junction bases outside the gene matches: 4. The CDR3 has 15 residues. From germline, CDR1 is LGHNA and CDR2 YNFKEQ. CDR3 in amino acids: CASSARTGGNQPQHF. Written as DNA, the CDR3 is TGTGCCAGCAGCGCACGGACAGGGGGCAATCAGCCCCAGCATTTT.

The gene calls are TRBV6-5 and TRBJ1-2; the match to TRBD1 covers 8 bases. The V gene end was trimmed by 7 bases and the J gene end by 2 bases; junction bases not matched to a gene: 9. The V gene's germline CDR1 is MNHEY and CDR2 SVGAGI. The CDR3 is 15 residues long. CDR3 sequence (DNA): TGTGCCAGCAAGGCAGGGGGCTGGACAAACTATGGCTACACCTTC. Residues: CASKAGGWTNYGYTF.

The chain couples TRBV6-5 to TRBJ1-6; possible D gene TRBD1, 6 bases. Germline V gene lookup returns CDR1 MNHEY and CDR2 SVGAGI. Trimming cost V 5 bases and J 10 bases, with 12 bases left between them. The CDR3 has 13 amino acids. The CDR3 here is CASSPQGNSPLHF. The CDR3 DNA reads TGTGCCAGCAGTCCACAGGGTAACTCACCCCTCCACTTT.

The V call is TRBV7-9, the J call TRBJ2-7; the D gene is possibly TRBD1 (6 bases). The CDR3 runs to 13 residues. Germline values: CDR1 SEHNR, CDR2 FQNEAQ (reference sequence). Trimming left V 2 bases short and J 5 bases short, with 10 bases between. This chain's CDR3 is CASSLSWTDEQYF. In nucleotides, the CDR3 is TGTGCCAGCAGCTTATCCTGGACAGACGAGCAGTACTTC.

This chain uses TRBV12-3 or TRBV12-4 with TRBJ2-1; D is perhaps TRBD2 (6 bases). The CDR3 totals 12 residues. V gave up 4 bases and J gave up 8 bases, with 9 bases separating them. The CDR3 loop reads CASSYGGYEQFF. CDR3 bases: TGTGCCAGCAGTTATGGAGGGTATGAGCAGTTCTTC.

The rearrangement links TRBV14 to TRBJ2-7; maybe TRBD1 (5 bases). The germline V and J ends were trimmed by 8 bases and 2 bases, with 10 bases remaining between them. Germline CDR1 and CDR2: SGHDN and FVKESK. This CDR3 spans 12 amino acids. CDR3 nucleotides: TGTGCCAGCGGGGCACTACCCTACGAGCAGTACTTC. The encoded protein is CASGALPYEQYF.

The J gene is TRBJ1-2, the V gene TRBV15; D is undetermined. The CDR3 covers 13 residues. V was cut by 5 bases and J by 0 bases, with 7 bases left in between. Germline V gives CDR1 LNHNV, CDR2 YYDKDF (reference sequence). The CDR3: CATSPLANYGYTF. CDR3 DNA sequence: TGTGCCACCAGCCCCCTAGCTAACTATGGCTACACCTTC.

The rearrangement uses TRBV7-9 and TRBJ1-2; D call uncertain. CDR3 size: 13 residues. Germline-derived CDR1 and CDR2 are SEHNR and FQNEAQ (reference sequence). V was cut by 0 bases and J by 4 bases, with 6 bases left in between. The CDR3 reads CASSLAGAYGYTF. CDR3 DNA: TGTGCCAGCAGCTTAGCTGGAGCCTATGGCTACACCTTC.

V is TRBV7-2 and J is TRBJ1-4; D unclear. V lost 2 bases and J 0 bases, leaving 7 bases between the germline ends. CDR1 is SGHTA, CDR2 FQGNSA, per germline. This CDR3 spans 15 amino acids. CDR3 protein: CASSLNAATNEKLFF. DNA for the CDR3: TGTGCCAGCAGCTTAAATGCAGCAACTAATGAAAAACTGTTTTTT.

The chain recombines TRBV7-2 with TRBJ2-3, with TRBD2 identical over 12 bases. Germline V CDR1 and CDR2: SGHTA, FQGNSA. The ends lost 4 bases at V and 5 bases at J; junction bases unmatched: 4. The CDR3 has 15 residues. The CDR3 is CASSSTSGGIDTQYF. The DNA for the CDR3 is TGTGCCAGCAGCTCGACTAGCGGGGGCATAGATACGCAGTATTTT.

The chain couples TRBV5-1 to TRBJ1-1; weak D call: TRBD1 (5 bases). CDR3 length equals 15 residues. CDR1 SGHRS and CDR2 YFSETQ come from the germline V gene. Trimming took 2 bases from V and 3 from J, leaving 14 bases between them. CDR3 sequence reads: CASSLSAGPHTEAFF. DNA for the CDR3: TGCGCCAGCAGCTTAAGCGCAGGGCCGCACACTGAAGCTTTCTTT.

Only one count was recorded for this clone. This chain uses TRBV30 with TRBJ1-5; 8 bases match TRBD1. Trimming took 0 bases from V and 0 from J; bases not matched to a gene: 10. There are 18 residues in the CDR3. The germline V gene encodes CDR1 GTSNPN and CDR2 SVGIG (reference sequence). The CDR3 reads CAWSVNRGNLYSNQPQHF. CDR3 coding DNA: TGTGCCTGGAGTGTAAACAGGGGGAACCTATATAGCAATCAGCCCCAGCATTTT.

This chain uses TRBV19 with TRBJ2-1; the D gene is possibly TRBD2 (6 bases). The CDR3 has 15 residues. The V gene lost 1 base and the J gene lost 4 bases, with 11 bases spanning the gap. Per the germline V gene, CDR1 is LNHDA and CDR2 is SQIVND (reference sequence). The DNA of the CDR3 is TGTGCCAGTAGTATAGGCGGGGCACCTTACAATGAGCAGTTCTTC. This sequence encodes CASSIGGAPYNEQFF.

The chain employs TRBV7-9 and TRBJ2-7; the D is unclear. This CDR3 is built from 13 residues. In germline, CDR1 is SEHNR, CDR2 FQNEAQ (reference sequence). Trimming cost V 2 bases and J 5 bases, with 10 bases left between them. Here the CDR3 DNA reads TGTGCCAGCAGCTTAACAGTTGCGCACGAGCAGTACTTC. Protein: CASSLTVAHEQYF.

This chain uses TRBV9 with TRBJ2-3; maybe TRBD1 (6 bases). V was cut by 0 bases and J by 2 bases, with 7 bases left in between. Germline V gene data show CDR1 as SGDLS and CDR2 as YYNGEE. CDR3 length equals 14 residues. This chain's CDR3 is CASSVGQATDTQYF. The CDR3 DNA sequence: TGTGCCAGCAGCGTAGGACAGGCCACAGATACGCAGTATTTT. The full variable domain, in which reference TRBV9 and TRBJ2-3 provide the parts outside the CDR3, is DSGVTQTPKHLITATGQRVTLRCSPRSGDLSVYWYQQSLDQGLQFLIQYYNGEERAKGNILERFSAQQFPDLHSELNLSSLELGDSALYFCASSVGQATDTQYFGPGTRLTVL.

The chain is built from TRBV6-5 and TRBJ1-5; the D gene is possibly TRBD1 (6 bases). CDR3 length: 14 residues. Trimming removed 5 bases from V and 6 bases from J, with 14 bases in between. Germline V gene data show CDR1 as MNHEY and CDR2 as SVGAGI. The CDR3 region is CASSKTGFGQPQHF. The CDR3 DNA is TGTGCCAGCAGTAAAACAGGGTTCGGTCAGCCCCAGCATTTT.

The J gene is TRBJ2-5, the V gene TRBV9; 14 positions agree with TRBD2. Germline CDR1 reads SGDLS; CDR2 reads YYNGEE. Germline trimming cut 3 bases from V and 4 bases from J; bases unmatched to any gene: 5. There are 16 residues in the CDR3. CDR3 amino acids: CASSARGLAGAETQYF. DNA of the CDR3: TGTGCCAGCAGCGCCAGGGGACTAGCGGGGGCAGAGACCCAGTACTTC.

This chain connects TRBV13 to TRBJ1-1; no clear D gene. Germline assignment: CDR1 PRHDT and CDR2 FYEKMQ (reference sequence). This CDR3 comprises 15 residues. V was clipped by 5 bases and J by 1 base, with 14 bases between them. The CDR3 reads CASSRGGPSNTEAFF. The CDR3 region has the DNA TGTGCCAGCAGCCGTGGAGGACCTTCGAACACTGAAGCTTTCTTT.

The V call is TRBV19, the J call TRBJ2-1, with D perhaps matching TRBD2 (7 bases). The CDR3 runs to 16 residues. CDR1 LNHDA and CDR2 SQIVND come from the germline V gene (reference sequence). Trimming took 0 bases from V and 7 from J, leaving 16 bases between them. The chain's CDR3 is CASSIDRGGLGNEQFF. The DNA of the CDR3 is TGTGCCAGTAGTATAGATAGGGGGGGCCTAGGGAATGAGCAGTTCTTC.